Each of the 7 T cell receptor beta chains below was sequenced from the same sample in a study of OX40 agonist ivuxolimab in advanced cancers. TCRdb keeps only in-frame clones here, not all; method: immunoSEQ multiplex PCR. The table lists over 90,000 clones, 85% to 90% of them singletons. The sequencing here drew on CD4+ or CD8+ T cells sorted from blood, taken in a trial of the OX40 agonist ivuxolimab. The receptor set was obtained from an adult with an advanced solid tumor such as melanoma, head and neck, liver or kidney cancer.

The genes are TRBV6-1 and TRBJ2-5, with 7 bases that match TRBD1. The CDR3 is 13 residues long. Germline lookup yields CDR1 MNHNS and CDR2 SASEGT. V was clipped by 6 bases and J by 2 bases; unmatched bases: 3. CDR3 in amino acids: CASSRDRQETQYF. CDR3 DNA: TGTGCCAGCAGCCGGGACAGACAAGAGACCCAGTACTTC.

V usage is TRBV6-5 and J usage is TRBJ2-5; D uncertain. The CDR3 is made up of 12 amino acids. V was cut by 4 bases and J by 7 bases, with 10 bases left in between. Germline CDR1 is MNHEY and CDR2 is SVGAGI. CDR3 bases: TGTGCCAGCAGTTCCCGCTTAGGGACCCAGTACTTC. Amino acid sequence: CASSSRLGTQYF.

This sequence joins TRBV10-3 and TRBJ2-1, with a possible D match to TRBD2 (6 bases). Trimming pared 5 bases from V and 2 bases from J, leaving 13 bases between. This CDR3 contains 15 residues. In germline, CDR1 is ENHRY, CDR2 SYGVKD. CDR3 nucleotides: TGTGCCATCAGTCAAAGCGGGCCTACCTACAATGAGCAGTTCTTC. The encoded protein is CAISQSGPTYNEQFF.

The chain combines TRBV11-3 with TRBJ2-1, with D maybe TRBD1 (6 bases). The CDR3 has 18 residues. Germline V CDR1 and CDR2: SGHNT, YENEEA. V lost 0 bases to trimming and J lost 0 bases, with 15 bases between them. The DNA for the CDR3 is TGTGCCAGCAGCTTAGACGGACAGTCCTTTAGCTCCTACAATGAGCAGTTCTTC. Its translation: CASSLDGQSFSSYNEQFF.

J is TRBJ2-5 and V is TRBV7-7, with TRBD2 identical over 10 bases. Germline values: CDR1 SSHAT, CDR2 FNYEAQ (reference sequence). The CDR3 length is 15 residues. CDR3 bases: TGTGCTAGCGGGGCTAGCGGGAGCCTCCAAGAGACCCAGTACTTC. It is translated as CASGASGSLQETQYF.

V gene TRBV5-1 combines with J gene TRBJ2-7; D unclear. The V gene's germline CDR1 is SGHRS and CDR2 YFSETQ. The V gene lost 4 bases and the J gene lost 3 bases, with 11 bases spanning the gap. The CDR3 has 13 amino acids. The CDR3 here is CASSIDGYYEQYF. Written as DNA, the CDR3 is TGCGCCAGCAGCATAGACGGATACTACGAGCAGTACTTC.

This chain links TRBV28 with TRBJ1-4, with D possibly matching TRBD1 (5 bases). V was pared by 5 bases and J by 0 bases, with 13 bases between. CDR3 size: 16 residues. Looked up from germline, CDR1 is MDHEN and CDR2 is SYDVKM. Here the CDR3 reads CASSHRTPATNEKLFF. Here the CDR3 DNA reads TGTGCCAGCAGTCATCGGACACCTGCAACTAATGAAAAACTGTTTTTT.